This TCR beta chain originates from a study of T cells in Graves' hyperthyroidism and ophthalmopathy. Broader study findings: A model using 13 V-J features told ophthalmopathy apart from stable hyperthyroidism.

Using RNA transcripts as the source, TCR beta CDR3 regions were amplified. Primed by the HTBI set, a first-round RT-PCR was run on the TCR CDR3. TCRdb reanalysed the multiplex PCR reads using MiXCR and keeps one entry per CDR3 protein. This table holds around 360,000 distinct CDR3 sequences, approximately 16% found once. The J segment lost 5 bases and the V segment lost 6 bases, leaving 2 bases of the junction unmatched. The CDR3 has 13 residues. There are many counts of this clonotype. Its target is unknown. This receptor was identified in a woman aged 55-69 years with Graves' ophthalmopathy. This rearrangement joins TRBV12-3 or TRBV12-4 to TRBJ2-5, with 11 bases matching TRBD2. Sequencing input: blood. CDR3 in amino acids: CASRSSGRETQYF. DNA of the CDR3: TGTGCCAGCAGATCTAGCGGGAGGGAGACCCAGTACTTC.